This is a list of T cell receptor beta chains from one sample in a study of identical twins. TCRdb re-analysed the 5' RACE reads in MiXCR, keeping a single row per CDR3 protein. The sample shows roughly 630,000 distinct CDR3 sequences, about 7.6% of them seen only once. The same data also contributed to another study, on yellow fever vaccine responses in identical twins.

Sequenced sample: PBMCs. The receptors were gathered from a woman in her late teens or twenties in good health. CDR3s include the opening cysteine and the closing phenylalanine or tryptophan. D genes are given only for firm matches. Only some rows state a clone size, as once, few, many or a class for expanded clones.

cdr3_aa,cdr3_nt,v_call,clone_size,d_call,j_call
CASSNPGDSNNNEQFF,TGTGCCAGCAGCAACCCCGGGGACTCAAATAACAATGAGCAGTTCTTC,TRBV7-9,few,.,TRBJ2-1
CASKETGAPTDTQYF,TGTGCCAGCAAGGAGACAGGGGCCCCCACAGATACGCAGTATTTT,TRBV6-1,.,TRBD1,TRBJ2-3
CASSVWTGGEGEQFF,TGTGCCAGCAGTGTTTGGACAGGGGGTGAGGGTGAGCAGTTCTTC,TRBV2,many,TRBD1,TRBJ2-1
CASSLGNQGKGTFF,TGTGCCAGCAGCCTAGGGAATCAGGGAAAGGGAACTTTCTTT,TRBV7-9,many,.,TRBJ1-1
CASSEPGAGTYEQYF,TGTGCCAGCAGTGAACCGGGGGCCGGAACCTACGAGCAGTACTTC,TRBV25-1,many,.,TRBJ2-7
CASSYSNGETQYF,TGTGCCAGCAGTTACTCTAACGGGGAGACCCAGTACTTC,TRBV6-6,.,.,TRBJ2-5
CASSETYGYTF,TGTGCCAGCAGTGAGACTTATGGCTACACCTTC,TRBV25-1,few,.,TRBJ1-2
CASSQGLAGANYNEQFF,TGTGCCAGCAGCCAGGGACTAGCGGGGGCAAACTACAATGAGCAGTTCTTC,TRBV7-9,.,TRBD2,TRBJ2-1
CASRISGTDYNEQFF,TGCGCCAGCAGAATTTCCGGGACCGATTACAATGAGCAGTTCTTC,TRBV5-1,.,.,TRBJ2-1
CASSLQGIEFSPLHF,TGCGCCAGCAGCTTACAGGGAATAGAATTTTCACCCCTCCACTTT,TRBV5-1,many,.,TRBJ1-6
CASSLGMVGPSGANVLTF,TGCGCCAGCAGCTTGGGAATGGTCGGGCCCTCTGGGGCCAACGTCCTGACTTTC,TRBV5-1,many,.,TRBJ2-6
CASSDGGGLAKNIQYF,TGTGCCAGCAGTGATGGTGGGGGACTAGCCAAAAACATTCAGTACTTC,TRBV6-1,.,.,TRBJ2-4
CASSQGDSGTNNEQFF,TGTGCCAGCAGCCAGGGTGATAGCGGGACTAACAATGAGCAGTTCTTC,TRBV4-2,.,TRBD2,TRBJ2-1
CASSEIKGGARNTIYF,TGTGCCAGCAGTGAAATAAAAGGGGGCGCCCGAAACACCATATATTTT,TRBV2,many,TRBD1,TRBJ1-3
CASSPSPAGFDTQYF,TGTGCCAGCAGTCCATCTCCGGCAGGGTTTGATACGCAGTATTTT,TRBV6-1,few,.,TRBJ2-3
CAISEWGPSGNTIYF,TGTGCCATCAGTGAGTGGGGGCCCTCTGGAAACACCATATATTTT,TRBV10-3,many,.,TRBJ1-3
CAMSGSVSGELFF,TGCGCGATGAGCGGGAGTGTTAGCGGGGAGCTGTTTTTT,TRBV20-1,many,TRBD2,TRBJ2-2
CASSLTGEGYTF,TGCGCCAGCAGCTTGACAGGCGAGGGCTACACCTTC,TRBV5-1,many,.,TRBJ1-2
CSAPGTSGSPNEQFF,TGCAGTGCTCCCGGGACTAGCGGGAGCCCCAATGAGCAGTTCTTC,TRBV20-1,.,TRBD2,TRBJ2-1
CASNKRGSTDTQYF,TGTGCCAGCAACAAGCGGGGGAGCACAGATACGCAGTATTTT,TRBV27,many,TRBD2,TRBJ2-3